A single sample gave rise to the 32 T cell receptor beta chains below, sequenced in a study of blood T cell repertoires in COVID-19 (dated by TCRdb to 2019 to 2021). Libraries were made using the immunoSEQ multiplex PCR assay. In its TCRdb copy, this immuneACCESS table keeps in-frame sequences only and misses some clones. Where compared with another copy, unresolved V genes explain less than half of these, and the others have no known cause. The sample includes about 200,000 clones, with around 90% observed a single time. The ten most abundant clones make up about 6% of the sample. Source material: peripheral blood. The receptors were sampled from a man aged 60 to 75 who had recovered from COVID-19.

This clone came up once. The identical CDR3 is also encoded by other nucleotide sequences in the sample. V gene TRBV5-1 combines with J gene TRBJ1-2; 11 positions agree with TRBD1. Germline V lookup: CDR1 SGHRS, CDR2 YFSETQ. CDR3 length: 13 residues. J was trimmed by 6 bases and V by 4 bases; bases with no gene match: 2. DNA of the CDR3: TGCGCCAGCAGCCGGGGACAGGGGGATGGCTACACCTTC. Protein: CASSRGQGDGYTF. The full variable domain, with the rest looked up from reference TRBV5-1 and TRBJ1-2, is KAGVTQTPRYLIKTRGQQVTLSCSPISGHRSVSWYQQTPGQGLQFLFEYFSETQRNKGNFPGRFSGRQFSNSRSEMNVSTLELGDSALYLCASSRGQGDGYTFGSGTRLTVV.

The chain combines TRBV3-1 (or the pseudogene TRBV3-2) with TRBJ2-3; D call uncertain. CDR1 is LGHDT, CDR2 YNNKEL, per germline (reference sequence). The CDR3 is 16 amino acids. Trimming took off 0 bases at V and 0 bases at J, with 10 bases between the two ends. The CDR3 here is CASSQEGRPSTDTQYF. CDR3 in DNA: TGTGCCAGCAGCCAAGAAGGCAGGCCTAGCACAGATACGCAGTATTTT.

V gene TRBV19 combines with J gene TRBJ2-2, with 12 bases that match TRBD2. The CDR3 loop spans 14 amino acids. J gave up 6 bases and V 5 bases, and 1 base lay outside the gene matches. Germline V gene data show CDR1 as LNHDA and CDR2 as SQIVND (reference sequence). The CDR3 DNA follows: TGTGCCAGTAGTTCTAGCGGGGGGGCCGGGGAGCTGTTTTTT. Translated: CASSSSGGAGELFF.

The rearrangement joins TRBV10-3 to TRBJ2-5, with 7 bases identical to TRBD2. The CDR3 loop spans 17 amino acids. CDR1 is ENHRY, CDR2 SYGVKD, per germline. V gave up 0 bases and J gave up 0 bases; unmatched junction bases: 7. Written as DNA, the CDR3 is TGTGCCATCAGTGAGTCTGGGCTAGCGGACAACCAAGAGACCCAGTACTTC. Protein sequence: CAISESGLADNQETQYF.

This chain connects TRBV7-2 to TRBJ1-1; maybe TRBD1 (6 bases). In germline, CDR1 is SGHTA, CDR2 FQGNSA. Trimming pared 1 base from V and 0 bases from J, leaving 12 bases between. The CDR3 consists of 16 residues. CDR3 sequence reads: CASSLDRGGMNTEAFF. For the CDR3, the DNA is TGTGCCAGCAGCTTAGATAGGGGGGGGATGAACACTGAAGCTTTCTTT.

The rearrangement links TRBV6-5 to TRBJ1-2; no firm D call. V was shortened by 6 bases and J by 3 bases, with 11 bases between the two germline ends. The CDR3 length is 13 residues. Germline V gene lookup returns CDR1 MNHEY and CDR2 SVGAGI. This CDR3 reads CASRALGHYGYTF. The CDR3 DNA reads TGTGCCAGCAGAGCCCTAGGCCACTATGGCTACACCTTC.

As for this clone: The junction departs from germline at one end; a sequencing error may be responsible. The chain is built from TRBV28 and TRBJ2-7; TRBD2 aligns across 12 bases. The CDR3 contains 15 residues. The germline gives CDR1 MDHEN, CDR2 SYDVKM. CDR3 loop: CASSPRTSGTYAQYF. The DNA of the CDR3 is TGTGCCAGCAGTCCTCGGACTAGCGGGACCTACGCGCAGTACTTC.

J is TRBJ1-4 and V is TRBV9, with D hard to call. CDR3 length equals 14 residues. Germline V gene lookup returns CDR1 SGDLS and CDR2 YYNGEE. V dropped 0 bases and J dropped 5 bases, with 8 bases sitting between them. For the CDR3, the DNA is TGTGCCAGCAGCGTAGATGATAGAAATGAAAAACTGTTTTTT. This translates into CASSVDDRNEKLFF. The full variable domain, completed using reference TRBV9 and TRBJ1-4, is DSGVTQTPKHLITATGQRVTLRCSPRSGDLSVYWYQQSLDQGLQFLIQYYNGEERAKGNILERFSAQQFPDLHSELNLSSLELGDSALYFCASSVDDRNEKLFFGSGTQLSVL.

The rearrangement uses TRBV5-1 and TRBJ1-5; TRBD1 agrees at 10 bases. CDR1 SGHRS and CDR2 YFSETQ come from the germline V gene. This CDR3 is built from 18 residues. The V gene end was trimmed by 4 bases and the J gene end by 2 bases; junction bases not matched to a gene: 12. The CDR3 sequence: CASSPPRQGAKGNQPQHF. Written as DNA, the CDR3 is TGCGCCAGCAGCCCCCCGAGACAGGGGGCCAAGGGCAATCAGCCCCAGCATTTT.

CDR3 in amino acids: CASSKDGRGQETQYF. The CDR3 region has the DNA TGTGCCAGCAGCAAAGATGGCAGGGGGCAAGAGACCCAGTACTTC. The J gene is TRBJ2-5, the V gene TRBV21-1; TRBD1, the table's D call, lacks a check against the DNA. TRBV21-1 is a known pseudogene. The CDR3 has 15 amino acids.

The CDR3 nucleotides read TGTGCCAGCAGCTGGGGACAGGGTGATGACACTGAAGCTTTCTTT. This codes for CASSWGQGDDTEAFF. The V and J genes are TRBV7-9 and TRBJ1-1; 9 nucleotides align to TRBD1. Looked up from germline, CDR1 is SEHNR and CDR2 is FQNEAQ (reference sequence). The V and J ends lost 4 bases and 3 bases, in that order; junction bases with no gene match: 6. The CDR3 loop spans 15 amino acids.

The V call is TRBV28, the J call TRBJ1-6; 9 bases match TRBD1. CDR1 and CDR2 (germline): MDHEN, SYDVKM. V lost 1 base to trimming and J lost 7 bases; unmatched junction nucleotides: 2. This CDR3 comprises 15 residues. CDR3 sequence: CASSLSDRGNSPLHF. The CDR3 nucleotides read TGTGCCAGCAGTTTATCTGACAGGGGGAATTCACCCCTCCACTTT.

This clone has a single count. The chain uses TRBV18 and TRBJ1-4; D is ambiguous. The germline V gene has CDR1 KGHSH and CDR2 LQKENI. CDR3 length: 14 amino acids. V lost 2 bases and J 8 bases, leaving 12 bases between the germline ends. CDR3 region: CASSPGQDREKLFF. In nucleotides, the CDR3 is TGTGCCAGCTCACCAGGCCAGGATCGAGAAAAACTGTTTTTT.

Concerning this clone itself: This same CDR3 is encoded by further DNA sequences in the sample. CDR3 sequence: CASSVEGGNTIYF. The DNA for the CDR3 is TGTGCCAGCAGCGTGGAGGGGGGAAACACCATATATTTT. The chain carries TRBV9 and TRBJ1-3, with D maybe TRBD1 (5 bases). The CDR3 spans 13 residues. The V end lost 2 bases, the J end lost 4 bases, and 7 bases lay between the germline ends. Per the germline V gene, CDR1 is SGDLS and CDR2 is YYNGEE.

The table lists this clone with a count of one. V and J are TRBV10-3 and TRBJ1-2; 7 positions match TRBD1. This CDR3 contains 14 residues. The ends lost 7 bases at V and 3 bases at J; junction bases unmatched: 8. Looked up from germline, CDR1 is ENHRY and CDR2 is SYGVKD. For the CDR3, the DNA is TGTGCCATCAATAACCCACAGGGGTACTATGGCTACACCTTC. Protein: CAINNPQGYYGYTF.

The chain combines TRBV24-1 with TRBJ2-3; TRBD2 might be the D (6 bases). Trimming stripped 12 bases from V and 5 bases from J, with 17 bases between. In germline, CDR1 is KGHDR, CDR2 SFDVKD. This CDR3 is 13 amino acids long. CDR3 residues: CASMEGGGDTQYF. Written as DNA, the CDR3 is TGTGCCTCAATGGAGGGAGGTGGAGATACGCAGTATTTT.

The chain links TRBV27 to TRBJ2-5, with D perhaps TRBD2 (5 bases). Per germline, CDR1 MNHEY and CDR2 SMNVEV (reference sequence). Trimming pared 7 bases from V and 5 bases from J, leaving 17 bases between. The CDR3 contains 14 residues. The chain's CDR3 is CASTPSGRRETQYF. The CDR3 DNA reads as TGTGCCAGCACCCCATCGGGCAGGAGGGAGACCCAGTACTTC.

The chain is built from TRBV4-2 and TRBJ2-7; D might be TRBD1 (5 bases). CDR3 size: 15 residues. Germline V lookup: CDR1 LGHNA, CDR2 YNFKEQ. V was pared by 0 bases and J by 0 bases, with 9 bases between. CDR3 sequence (DNA): TGTGCCAGCAGCCAAGATCCCGACAGCTCCTACGAGCAGTACTTC. Protein product: CASSQDPDSSYEQYF.

This sequence joins TRBV5-1 and TRBJ2-3, with a tentative D call TRBD2 (6 bases). Germline CDR1 SGHRS, CDR2 YFSETQ. CDR3 length: 14 amino acids. The V and J ends lost 4 bases and 8 bases respectively, with 17 bases between them. The CDR3 bases are TGCGCCAGCAGCACCGGGACTTCGGTGGTTACGCAGTATTTT. The encoded protein is CASSTGTSVVTQYF.

The J gene is TRBJ2-5, the V gene TRBV7-2; D gene ambiguous. From germline, CDR1 is SGHTA and CDR2 FQGNSA. This CDR3 region has 13 residues. V gave up 2 bases and J gave up 5 bases, with 9 bases separating them. The CDR3 DNA follows: TGTGCCAGCAGCTTATTGACACAGGAGACCCAGTACTTC. It specifies CASSLLTQETQYF.

This chain links TRBV19 with TRBJ2-2; TRBD2 agrees at 9 bases. Losses at the gene ends were 3 bases for V and 6 bases for J; bases not matched to a gene: 8. Per germline, CDR1 LNHDA and CDR2 SQIVND (reference sequence). The CDR3 runs to 16 residues. The chain's CDR3 is CASSILGGRGPGELFF. The CDR3 coding sequence is TGTGCCAGTAGTATTTTAGGCGGGAGGGGTCCCGGGGAGCTGTTTTTT.

The genes are TRBV28 and TRBJ1-5, with D possibly being TRBD1 (6 bases). The CDR3 loop spans 13 amino acids. Germline assignment: CDR1 MDHEN and CDR2 SYDVKM. Deletions cut 6 bases from V and 4 bases from J, with 10 bases between. The CDR3 region has the DNA TGTGCCAGCAGCCTGGACAGAAATCAGCCCCAGCATTTT. Translating gives CASSLDRNQPQHF.

The CDR3 DNA follows: TGTGCCAGTAGTATTTCAGGGGCCGAGCAGTACTTC. Amino acid sequence: CASSISGAEQYF. The chain couples TRBV19 to TRBJ2-7, with D possibly matching TRBD1 (6 bases). V gave up 3 bases and J gave up 6 bases, with 9 bases separating them. CDR3 size: 12 residues. The germline CDR1 and CDR2 sequences are LNHDA and SQIVND (reference sequence).

The sample holds a few counts of this clone. The chain links TRBV4-1 to TRBJ2-7; TRBD1 might be the D (6 bases). The CDR3 spans 15 residues. Germline V lookup: CDR1 MGHRA, CDR2 YSYEKL. With 4 bases removed from V and 2 bases from J, the gap between germline ends came to 15 bases. The CDR3 loop is CASSLSTTGTYEQYF. The CDR3 DNA reads TGCGCCAGCAGCCTCTCTACCACAGGGACCTACGAGCAGTACTTC.

The DNA of the CDR3 is TGCGCCAGCAGCTTCAGCGGTGACACCGGGGAGCTGTTTTTT. Translation: CASSFSGDTGELFF. V usage is TRBV5-1 and J usage is TRBJ2-2, with D possibly being TRBD2 (5 bases). CDR3 size: 14 residues. Between the trimmed V and J ends, which lost 2 bases and 3 bases, there was a span of 8 bases. In germline, CDR1 is SGHRS, CDR2 YFSETQ.

The rearrangement links TRBV2 to TRBJ2-7, with 12 bases matching TRBD1. The trim removed 5 bases at V and 6 bases at J, leaving 8 bases unmatched. Germline V gives CDR1 SNHLY, CDR2 FYNNEI. This CDR3 spans 15 amino acids. DNA of the CDR3: TGTGCCAGCAGTAATGGGGGACAGGGGGCGGGCGAGCAGTACTTC. Translation gives CASSNGGQGAGEQYF. Filled out from reference TRBV2 and TRBJ2-7, the complete variable domain reads EPEVTQTPSHQVTQMGQEVILRCVPISNHLYFYWYRQILGQKVEFLVSFYNNEISEKSEIFDDQFSVERPDGSNFTLKIRSTKLEDSAMYFCASSNGGQGAGEQYFGPGTRLTVT.

This clone was observed a single time. This chain uses TRBV5-1 with TRBJ1-2, with TRBD1 identical over 7 bases. The CDR3 sequence is 15 residues long. J gave up 4 bases and V 0 bases, and 6 bases lay outside the gene matches. Germline values: CDR1 SGHRS, CDR2 YFSETQ. In nucleotides, the CDR3 is TGCGCCAGCAGCTTGGGCGACAGGGAAGGCTATGGCTACACCTTC. This codes for CASSLGDREGYGYTF.

The J gene is TRBJ1-5, the V gene TRBV6-6, with D possibly TRBD1 on 5 matching bases. Germline values: CDR1 MNHNY, CDR2 SVGAGI (reference sequence). V dropped 2 bases and J dropped 8 bases, with 10 bases sitting between them. The CDR3 sequence is 13 residues long. CDR3 in DNA: TGTGCCAGCAGTTACGGGGCGAAGGAGCCCCAGCATTTT. This sequence encodes CASSYGAKEPQHF.

This clone showed up just a few times. This chain links TRBV28 with TRBJ2-7, with TRBD2 as a possible D gene (6 bases). The germline V gene encodes CDR1 MDHEN and CDR2 SYDVKM. This CDR3 is 16 amino acids long. The V gene lost 6 bases and the J gene lost 1 base, with 19 bases spanning the gap. The CDR3 nucleotides read TGTGCCAGCAGCCAGAGGGCGGGTAGCGGTTCCTACGAGCAGTACTTC. This encodes CASSQRAGSGSYEQYF.

V and J are TRBV7-2 and TRBJ2-1, with D uncertain. There are 16 residues in the CDR3. V was trimmed by 5 bases and J by 7 bases, leaving 21 bases between them. The germline gives CDR1 SGHTA, CDR2 FQGNSA. The CDR3 is CASSPRGSSGWNEQFF. CDR3 nucleotides: TGTGCCAGCAGCCCCCGAGGATCCTCTGGTTGGAATGAGCAGTTCTTC.

The chain combines TRBV7-2 with TRBJ2-7, with 7 bases identical to TRBD2. This CDR3 is 16 amino acids long. J lost 0 bases, V lost 1 base, and 6 bases had no gene match. In germline, CDR1 is SGHTA, CDR2 FQGNSA. The CDR3 loop reads CASSLDGGSISYEQYF. The CDR3 nucleotides read TGTGCCAGCAGCTTAGACGGGGGGAGTATCTCCTACGAGCAGTACTTC. The full variable domain, with the rest looked up from reference TRBV7-2 and TRBJ2-7, is GAGVSQSPSNKVTEKGKDVELRCDPISGHTALYWYRQSLGQGLEFLIYFQGNSAPDKSGLPSDRFSAERTGGSVSTLTIQRTQQEDSAVYLCASSLDGGSISYEQYFGPGTRLTVT.

This sequence joins TRBV9 and TRBJ1-3, with D possibly being TRBD1 (5 bases). V dropped 3 bases and J dropped 0 bases, with 13 bases sitting between them. Germline V gene data show CDR1 as SGDLS and CDR2 as YYNGEE. The CDR3 runs to 16 residues. CDR3 coding DNA: TGTGCCAGCAGCGCCGGGGGTAGTCGCTCTGGAAACACCATATATTTT. Translation gives CASSAGGSRSGNTIYF.